The rows below give T cell receptor beta chains drawn from one sample of a study of blood T cell repertoires in COVID-19. Profiling relied on immunoSEQ multiplex PCR, and the TCRdb table lists in-frame clones only, not all of them. The profile shows around 190,000 clones, about 88% of them singletons. The sample comprised peripheral blood. All receptors come from a middle-aged man with COVID-19, enrolled during active disease. The CDR3 runs from the conserved cysteine through the conserved F or W. The D gene is left open where the match is weak. Some rows have no size entry. The others give once, few or many, or a class for an expanded clone.

j_call: TRBJ2-1; clone_size: -; d_call: TRBD1; v_call: TRBV7-3; cdr3_nt: TGTGCCAGCAGCTCCTCGGGACAGGGTAGCAATGAGCAGTTCTTC; cdr3_aa: CASSSSGQGSNEQFF
j_call: TRBJ1-6; clone_size: -; d_call: TRBD1; v_call: TRBV2; cdr3_nt: TGTGCCAGCAGTGACCTCAGGGGGTTCAGCTCCTATAATTCACCCCTCCACTTT; cdr3_aa: CASSDLRGFSSYNSPLHF
j_call: TRBJ2-7; clone_size: -; d_call: -; v_call: TRBV28; cdr3_nt: TGTGCCAGCAGTTTAAGGGGGGGAACCCCACTCGAGCAGTACTTC; cdr3_aa: CASSLRGGTPLEQYF
j_call: TRBJ2-1; clone_size: -; d_call: -; v_call: TRBV10-3; cdr3_nt: TGTGCCATCAGTCTAGCTCCCCCTCCCCGCAATGAGCAGTTCTTC; cdr3_aa: CAISLAPPPRNEQFF
j_call: TRBJ2-3; clone_size: -; d_call: -; v_call: TRBV24-1; cdr3_nt: TGTGCCACCAGTGCCATGGACAGCCTCGACACAGATACGCAGTATTTT; cdr3_aa: CATSAMDSLDTDTQYF
j_call: TRBJ1-1; clone_size: -; d_call: -; v_call: TRBV5-1; cdr3_nt: TGCGCCAGCAGCTTGGACAGGGTCGGTGAAGCTTTCTTT; cdr3_aa: CASSLDRVGEAFF
j_call: TRBJ1-5; clone_size: once; d_call: -; v_call: TRBV28; cdr3_nt: TGTGCCATGGGGCAGGTAGGTAGCAATCAGCCCCAGCATTTT; cdr3_aa: CAMGQVGSNQPQHF
j_call: TRBJ2-7; clone_size: once; d_call: TRBD2; v_call: TRBV18; cdr3_nt: TGTGCCAGCTCACAGCCCGGGACTAGCGGGCTGTGGGAGCAGTACTTC; cdr3_aa: CASSQPGTSGLWEQYF
j_call: TRBJ2-3; clone_size: once; d_call: -; v_call: TRBV7-2; cdr3_nt: TGTGCCAGCAGTCCTTTAGAGGCGAATACGCAGTATTTT; cdr3_aa: CASSPLEANTQYF
j_call: TRBJ1-4; clone_size: -; d_call: -; v_call: TRBV14; cdr3_nt: TGTGCCAGCAGCCAAGAGGGCAGGGCGGGGAAACTGTTTTTT; cdr3_aa: CASSQEGRAGKLFF
j_call: TRBJ1-5; clone_size: -; d_call: TRBD1; v_call: TRBV5-1; cdr3_nt: TGCGCCAGCAGCCCGTCGACAGGGAGCAATCAGCCCCAGCATTTT; cdr3_aa: CASSPSTGSNQPQHF
j_call: TRBJ2-1; clone_size: -; d_call: TRBD1; v_call: TRBV10-3; cdr3_nt: TGTGCCATCAGTGAGTCGACAGGGTACAATGAGCAGTTCTTC; cdr3_aa: CAISESTGYNEQFF
j_call: TRBJ2-1; clone_size: -; d_call: TRBD2; v_call: TRBV11-3; cdr3_nt: TGTGCCAGCAGCTTAGGGCTAGCGGGGGAGGTCTACAATGAGCAGTTCTTC; cdr3_aa: CASSLGLAGEVYNEQFF
j_call: TRBJ2-3; clone_size: -; d_call: TRBD1; v_call: TRBV24-1; cdr3_nt: TGTGCCACCAGTGACCGGACAGGGCCGGTGGATACGCAGTATTTT; cdr3_aa: CATSDRTGPVDTQYF
j_call: TRBJ2-2; clone_size: once; d_call: TRBD1; v_call: TRBV6-5; cdr3_nt: TGTGCCACCGGCACTCGGACAGGGTCCGTCGGGGAGCTGTTTTTT; cdr3_aa: CATGTRTGSVGELFF
j_call: TRBJ2-3; clone_size: -; d_call: TRBD2; v_call: TRBV2; cdr3_nt: TGTGCCAGCACCCGGTGGACTAGCGGGAGGGGAACAGATACGCAGTATTTT; cdr3_aa: CASTRWTSGRGTDTQYF
j_call: TRBJ2-7; clone_size: -; d_call: TRBD1; v_call: TRBV6-5; cdr3_nt: TGTGCCAGCAGTCTCGGACAGGGGGTCTACGAGCAGTACTTC; cdr3_aa: CASSLGQGVYEQYF
j_call: TRBJ2-3; clone_size: -; d_call: -; v_call: TRBV14; cdr3_nt: TGTGCCAGCAGCCAAGTAACGGGAGATACGCAGTATTTT; cdr3_aa: CASSQVTGDTQYF
j_call: TRBJ1-2; clone_size: -; d_call: -; v_call: TRBV10-3; cdr3_nt: TGTGCCATCAGTGAGACAGGAAACTATGGCTACACCTTC; cdr3_aa: CAISETGNYGYTF
j_call: TRBJ2-4; clone_size: -; d_call: -; v_call: TRBV2; cdr3_nt: TGTGCCAGCAGGAGGACTAAGGCCAAAAACATTCAGTACTTC; cdr3_aa: CASRRTKAKNIQYF
j_call: TRBJ1-5; clone_size: -; d_call: -; v_call: TRBV16; cdr3_nt: TGTGCCAGCAGCCAATCTGAAGCCCAGCCCCAGCATTTT; cdr3_aa: CASSQSEAQPQHF
j_call: TRBJ2-2; clone_size: -; d_call: -; v_call: TRBV18; cdr3_nt: TGTGCCAGCTCACTGCGGAGGCCGCTTAACACCGGGGAGCTGTTTTTT; cdr3_aa: CASSLRRPLNTGELFF
j_call: TRBJ2-1; clone_size: -; d_call: TRBD2; v_call: TRBV7-6; cdr3_nt: TGTGCCAGCAGCCGCTACGGAGGCGGGGGGGCGGTCCATGAGCAGTTCTTC; cdr3_aa: CASSRYGGGGAVHEQFF
j_call: TRBJ1-2; clone_size: -; d_call: -; v_call: TRBV10-3; cdr3_nt: TGTGCCATCAGTGAGTCGGGCAGCGGAGGCTACACCTTC; cdr3_aa: CAISESGSGGYTF
j_call: TRBJ1-5; clone_size: -; d_call: -; v_call: TRBV7-2; cdr3_nt: TGTGCCAGCAGCCGAGGGTATGATCAGCCCCAGCATTTT; cdr3_aa: CASSRGYDQPQHF
j_call: TRBJ2-4; clone_size: -; d_call: -; v_call: TRBV23-1; cdr3_nt: TGCGCCAGCAGTCATCGACAGCCCGTAGCCAAAAACATTCAGTACTTC; cdr3_aa: CASSHRQPVAKNIQYF
j_call: TRBJ2-1; clone_size: -; d_call: TRBD2; v_call: TRBV7-3; cdr3_nt: TGTGCCAGCAGCCCAATAGCGGGGAGCTCCTACAATGAGCAGTTCTTC; cdr3_aa: CASSPIAGSSYNEQFF
j_call: TRBJ2-3; clone_size: once; d_call: -; v_call: TRBV7-2; cdr3_nt: TGTGCCAGCAGCTCCCAATGGGCATTCACAGATACGCAGTATTTT; cdr3_aa: CASSSQWAFTDTQYF
j_call: TRBJ2-2; clone_size: -; d_call: TRBD1; v_call: TRBV7-8; cdr3_nt: TGTGCCAGCAGCTTATGGGACAGGGGGCGCGCGAACACCGGGGAGCTGTTTTTT; cdr3_aa: CASSLWDRGRANTGELFF
j_call: TRBJ2-1; clone_size: -; d_call: TRBD2; v_call: TRBV4-1; cdr3_nt: TGCGCCAGCAAACTAGCGGGAGGGAACAATGAGCAGTTCTTC; cdr3_aa: CASKLAGGNNEQFF
j_call: TRBJ2-6; clone_size: -; d_call: -; v_call: TRBV21-1; cdr3_nt: TGTGCCAGCAGCAAAATTAAGGACGGGAGTAACTCTGGGGCCAACGTCCTGACTTTC; cdr3_aa: CASSKIKDGSNSGANVLTF
j_call: TRBJ2-1; clone_size: -; d_call: TRBD2; v_call: TRBV7-3; cdr3_nt: TGTGCCAGCAGCTTAAGCGGGAGTAGATACAATGAGCAGTTCTTC; cdr3_aa: CASSLSGSRYNEQFF
j_call: TRBJ2-5; clone_size: once; d_call: -; v_call: TRBV27; cdr3_nt: TGTGCCAGCAGTTCGGGGTCCCGGACCCAGTACTTC; cdr3_aa: CASSSGSRTQYF
j_call: TRBJ1-2; clone_size: -; d_call: -; v_call: TRBV30; cdr3_nt: TGTGCCTGGAGTCGTACCCGGGGTAACTATGGCTACACCTTC; cdr3_aa: CAWSRTRGNYGYTF
j_call: TRBJ2-7; clone_size: -; d_call: TRBD2; v_call: TRBV6-1; cdr3_nt: TGTGCCAGCAGTGACCCGACTAGCGGCCCCTACGAGCAGTACTTC; cdr3_aa: CASSDPTSGPYEQYF